These T cell receptor beta chains were read from a single sample in a study of T-cell reconstitution after alpha-beta-depleted transplantation in children. TCRdb itself ran the PCR reads through MiXCR, one entry per CDR3 protein. The table shows 900,000 or so distinct CDR3 sequences, with roughly 15% occurring only once. Sequencing was performed on PBMCs, mostly from graft donor cells, taken 360 days after TCRalphabeta/CD19-depleted stem cell transplant. The origin of the receptors is a male patient aged 5 to 17 who had a stem cell transplant for acute lymphoblastic leukemia, so the T cells may come from the graft donor. Both conserved end residues are part of each CDR3.

cdr3_length | v_call | cdr3_aa
13 | TRBV10-3 | CAISGGLVEKLFF
15 | TRBV4-1 | CASSQTSGASYEQYF
14 | TRBV6-5 | CASRGTSHADTQYF
15 | TRBV27 | CASSPSYQTAGGQFF
16 | TRBV27 | CANDLGTDEKTYEQYF
13 | TRBV15 | CATRLAGWSEQFF
13 | TRBV29-1 | CSVHSGRTGELFF
12 | TRBV20-1 | CSASLSTDTQYF
13 | TRBV7-3 | CASSQGSQDTQYF
16 | TRBV28 | CASKGGWWGLSYEQYF
14 | TRBV19 | CASTNSGNPYEQYF
14 | TRBV7-8 | CASSAGLLSAEQYF
16 | TRBV12-3/TRBV12-4 | CASRTHGGQGANTQYF
15 | TRBV12-3/TRBV12-4 | CASSLPGLGYNEQFF
21 | TRBV6-4 | CASSHYRVRWGRGREDTEAFF
15 | TRBV3-1 | CASSQAGDGSYEQYF
15 | TRBV5-1 | CASSLTSSDTGELFF
16 | TRBV5-1 | CASSSFDWGLDEKLFF
13 | TRBV12-3/TRBV12-4 | CASGTGTIYGYTF
15 | TRBV7-9 | CASSLMGQNQETQYF
16 | TRBV7-7 | CASSSPTSGRTGELFF
12 | TRBV20-1 | CSARDDAREQYF
14 | TRBV29-1 | CSVDGLADWETQYF
16 | TRBV20-1 | CSARDLGDGANEKLFF
14 | TRBV12-3/TRBV12-4 | CASSAPGWNQPQHF
15 | TRBV5-1 | CASTMSSANTGELFF
12 | TRBV7-2 | CASSFGGGTGFF
22 | TRBV7-2 | CASSDPWPGTSSDSLSYNEQFF
15 | TRBV12-3/TRBV12-4 | CASSTGQGMNTEAFF
12 | TRBV7-2 | CASSFDVYEQYF
15 | TRBV7-9 | CASSRTSGNADTQYF
13 | TRBV5-6 | CASTLVAKNIQYF
18 | TRBV7-3 | CASSFTSLGQLNTGELFF
11 | TRBV6-1 | CASKDSDTQYF
13 | TRBV7-2 | CASSLIPHPTQYF
15 | TRBV12-3/TRBV12-4 | CASSPGTGGGYEQYF
14 | TRBV27 | CASSLRLGNTEAFF
16 | TRBV20-1 | CSAYIPGLAAYNEQFF
13 | TRBV7-3 | CASSQLPWDTQYF